This section outlines one T cell receptor beta chain sequence together with its context. Its antigen remains unknown. Libraries were prepared by immunoSEQ multiplex PCR; TCRdb keeps only in-frame clonotypes and omits some of them. Of about 39,000 clones in the sample, roughly 90% were seen once. The sample is drawn from a study of PD-1 blockade in classical Hodgkin lymphoma. With no exception, relapse followed autologous stem cell transplantation in all patients, and brentuximab vedotin exposure varied. General study findings and limits: Exclusion removed patients who began nivolumab under 1 year after ASCT.

CDR3 length: 13 amino acids. Germline CDR1 is SGDLS and CDR2 is YYNGEE. The germline V and J ends were trimmed by 3 bases and 7 bases, with 13 bases remaining between them. V usage is TRBV9 and J usage is TRBJ1-1; D possibly corresponds to TRBD1 (5 bases). This sequence was found in a human donor with classical Hodgkin lymphoma. The sequencing used peripheral blood mononuclear cells (PBMCs), collected at baseline. CDR3 loop: CASSDAGRGEAFF. Here the CDR3 DNA reads TGTGCCAGCAGCGACGCCGGGAGGGGTGAAGCTTTCTTT.